The rows below give T cell receptor beta chains drawn from one sample of a study of a mutant IDH1 vaccine in newly diagnosed glioma. No cognate antigen is known for these TCRs. This table comes from immunoSEQ multiplex PCR, and its TCRdb copy is limited to in-frame clones, with some not included. The sample lists around 11,000 clones, around 88% seen once, with approximately 5.2% in the top ten. The specimen was PBMCs, collected from a glioma patient whose treatment included an IDH1 peptide vaccine. Every receptor here comes from a middle-aged woman with glioma. Some clones in this sample may be carry-over from other donors' samples. Both conserved end residues are part of each CDR3. The D gene is left open where the match is weak. The size entry is marked missing in some rows and otherwise reads once, few, many or a size class.

V gene: TRBV6-1
J gene: TRBJ2-1
clone size: few
D gene: TRBD2
CDR3 protein: CASSEPSGVYNEQFF
CDR3 DNA: TGTGCCAGCAGTGAACCTAGCGGGGTCTACAATGAGCAGTTCTTC

V gene: TRBV5-4
J gene: TRBJ1-3
clone size: NA
D gene: TRBD1
CDR3 protein: CASSSGQSYSGNTIYF
CDR3 DNA: TGTGCCAGCAGCTCGGGACAGTCTTACTCTGGAAACACCATATATTTT

V gene: TRBV29-1
J gene: TRBJ1-3
clone size: NA
D gene: NA
CDR3 protein: CSGTLGNTIYF
CDR3 DNA: TGCAGCGGGACGTTAGGAAACACCATATATTTT

V gene: TRBV5-8
J gene: TRBJ1-5
clone size: NA
D gene: NA
CDR3 protein: CASSFRGINQPQHF
CDR3 DNA: TGTGCCAGCAGCTTCAGGGGAATCAATCAGCCCCAGCATTTT

V gene: TRBV5-8
J gene: TRBJ1-4
clone size: NA
D gene: NA
CDR3 protein: CASSWEGFRTNEKLFF
CDR3 DNA: TGTGCCAGCAGCTGGGAGGGCTTCAGGACTAATGAAAAACTGTTTTTT

V gene: TRBV27
J gene: TRBJ2-7
clone size: NA
D gene: TRBD1
CDR3 protein: CASTGQGHEQYF
CDR3 DNA: TGTGCCAGCACGGGACAGGGCCACGAGCAGTACTTC

V gene: TRBV12-5
J gene: TRBJ2-2
clone size: NA
D gene: NA
CDR3 protein: CASGLAQATGELFF
CDR3 DNA: NA

V gene: TRBV30
J gene: TRBJ2-2
clone size: NA
D gene: NA
CDR3 protein: CAWSARYDRSEELFF
CDR3 DNA: TGTGCCTGGAGTGCCCGATATGACAGGAGCGAAGAGCTGTTTTTT

V gene: TRBV14
J gene: TRBJ1-2
clone size: NA
D gene: NA
CDR3 protein: CASSQSVPRHTNYGYTF
CDR3 DNA: TGTGCCAGCAGCCAATCGGTCCCGCGACACACTAACTATGGCTACACCTTC

V gene: TRBV19
J gene: TRBJ2-2
clone size: few
D gene: NA
CDR3 protein: CASRKGLNTGELFF
CDR3 DNA: TGTGCCAGTAGAAAAGGGTTAAACACCGGGGAGCTGTTTTTT

V gene: TRBV28
J gene: TRBJ1-2
clone size: NA
D gene: TRBD1
CDR3 protein: CASSIQGQGYGYTF
CDR3 DNA: TGTGCCAGCAGCATCCAGGGACAGGGCTATGGCTACACCTTC

V gene: TRBV7-2
J gene: TRBJ1-2
clone size: NA
D gene: NA
CDR3 protein: CASSLGPNAANYGYTF
CDR3 DNA: TGTGCCAGCAGCTTAGGACCCAACGCGGCTAACTATGGCTACACCTTC

V gene: TRBV30
J gene: TRBJ2-1
clone size: NA
D gene: NA
CDR3 protein: CAWSWKNNEQFF
CDR3 DNA: TGTGCCTGGAGTTGGAAAAACAATGAGCAGTTCTTC

V gene: TRBV5-4
J gene: TRBJ2-7
clone size: NA
D gene: NA
CDR3 protein: CASSLRDGTYEQYF
CDR3 DNA: TGTGCCAGCAGCTTGAGGGACGGGACCTACGAGCAGTACTTC

V gene: TRBV11-2
J gene: TRBJ2-2
clone size: once
D gene: TRBD2
CDR3 protein: CASSTEGPGLAGAGGELFF
CDR3 DNA: TGTGCCAGCAGCACAGAGGGGCCGGGACTAGCGGGGGCCGGGGGGGAGCTGTTTTTT